This T cell receptor beta chain appears in the sequencing data of a study of human T cells and chemical hapten exposure. On the study more broadly: A mostly female patient group had alopecia areata, totalis or universalis.

From the RACE reads, TCRdb called clonotypes with MiXCR, one entry per CDR3 protein. Counted here are 300,000 to 450,000 distinct CDR3 sequences, around 5% occurring once; the ten biggest clones make up roughly 8.2%. This CDR3 region has 12 residues. CDR1 LGHDT and CDR2 YNNKEL come from the germline V gene (reference sequence). V gave up 2 bases and J gave up 4 bases, with 3 bases separating them. Study results and limitations: In comparison with controls, expanded TCRs gave rise to a significantly larger number of large CDR3 similarity clusters. There was no change with DPC sensitization in TCRs above 1 in 1000 frequency. The study found that PT1 expanded TCR counts correlated positively with patch test score.

As to time point: pre-sensitization, week 0. Treatment specified: therapeutic diphenylcyclopropenone sensitization with weekly scalp DPC. The sample holds many counts of this clonotype. Its antigen is not identified. The specimen comprised whole blood, sampled in connection with sensitization to the hapten diphenylcyclopropenone (DPC). This TCR came from a woman in her late teens or twenties with alopecia areata. Some clones in this sample may be carry-over from other donors' samples. The V call is TRBV3-1, the J call TRBJ1-5, with D unresolved. The CDR3 spells CASSQTNQPQHF. In DNA form, the CDR3 reads TGTGCCAGCAGCCAAACTAATCAGCCCCAGCATTTT.